This T cell receptor (beta chain) was sequenced in a study of early T cells in non-severe SARS-CoV-2 infection. Overall study context: The sequenced material was bulk RNA from unsorted whole blood, and its chains were unpaired. Study findings and constraints: A preference for anti-spike CD8 responses marked VDJdb matching, which missed private and CD4 specificities.

The CDR3 sequence is 11 residues long. Per the germline V gene, CDR1 is PRHDT and CDR2 is FYEKMQ (reference sequence). Trimming pared 5 bases from V and 13 bases from J, leaving 11 bases between. Individual cDNA molecules were tagged with unique molecular identifiers, the study reported. TCRdb reprocessed the 5' RACE reads via MiXCR and lists one record per CDR3 protein. The sample gives some 80,000 distinct CDR3 sequences, 5% of which show up once; less than 9.5% is in the top ten. With regard to this clonotype: Its specificity is unknown.

V gene TRBV13 combines with J gene TRBJ2-2; no firm D call. This sequence was found in an adult who was a healthcare worker with PCR-confirmed SARS-CoV-2 infection or an uninfected control (not recorded which). Sequences were derived from whole blood, sampled at baseline. The DNA for the CDR3 is TGTGCCAGCAGCCCTCCGGTTGGGCTGTTTTTT. It encodes CASSPPVGLFF.